The 25 T cell receptor beta chains in this list originate from one sample, sequenced in a study of T cell repertoires in cytomegalovirus infection. These receptors lack a known antigen. TCRdb reanalysed the reads using MiXCR and keeps one entry per CDR3 protein. Found here are about 920,000 distinct CDR3 sequences, around 30% of them singletons; the top ten hold around 15%. The specimen comprised cultured CD8+ T cells from PBMCs, sampled from culture after CMV antigen stimulation. The source of these receptors is a human donor in good health (CMV status not recorded). Some clones in this sample may be carry-over from other donors' samples.

This clonotype showed up many times. CDR3 nucleotides: TGTGCCAGCAGCTTAGGACAGATAAGTTACAATGAGCAGTTCTTC. It encodes CASSLGQISYNEQFF. The chain couples TRBV7-2 to TRBJ2-1; TRBD1 might be the D (5 bases). The CDR3 has 15 residues. Germline CDR1 SGHTA, CDR2 FQGNSA. V was clipped by 1 base and J by 4 bases, with 11 bases between them.

Turning to this clonotype: The junction departs from the called germline gene at one end, perhaps through a read error. The CDR3 DNA reads as TGTACCAGCAGCTTAGTTAACGACAATGAGCAGTTCTTC. This sequence encodes CTSSLVNDNEQFF. The chain couples TRBV7-8 to TRBJ2-1; the D is unclear. This CDR3 is 13 amino acids long. Looked up from germline, CDR1 is SGHVS and CDR2 is FQNEAQ.

The V gene is TRBV19, the J gene TRBJ1-5, with 7 bases matching TRBD1. Germline V gene sequence: CDR1 LNHDA, CDR2 SQIVND (reference sequence). CDR3 length: 15 residues. J lost 5 bases, V lost 3 bases, and 7 bases had no gene match. The CDR3 nucleotides are TGTGCCAGTAGTATTTGGGGACAGAACCATCAGCCCCAGCATTTT. Its protein product is CASSIWGQNHQPQHF.

The V and J genes are TRBV19 and TRBJ1-2; the D is unclear. Germline V lookup: CDR1 LNHDA, CDR2 SQIVND (reference sequence). The V end lost 1 base, the J end lost 3 bases, and 6 bases lay between the germline ends. The CDR3 runs 13 residues. The CDR3 here is CASSIGADYGYTF. CDR3 sequence (DNA): TGTGCCAGTAGTATAGGGGCGGACTATGGCTACACCTTC.

This clonotype was found a few times. The chain carries TRBV6-6 and TRBJ1-1; D is possibly TRBD1 (6 bases). The CDR3 is 15 amino acids. Trimming removed 2 bases at V and 3 bases at J, with 13 bases between. Germline V lookup: CDR1 MNHNY, CDR2 SVGAGI (reference sequence). CDR3 nucleotide sequence: TGTGCCAGCAGTTACGTATACAGGGCAGACACTGAAGCTTTCTTT. Translation: CASSYVYRADTEAFF.

A few counts support this clonotype. V is TRBV7-6 and J is TRBJ2-2, with TRBD1 matching over 8 bases. This CDR3 has 15 residues. V shed 2 bases, J shed 5 bases, and the junction held 4 bases outside the gene matches. From germline, CDR1 is SGHVS and CDR2 FNYEAQ. CDR3 loop: CASSLQGAGTGELFF. CDR3 DNA sequence: TGTGCCAGCAGCTTACAGGGGGCAGGAACCGGGGAGCTGTTTTTT.

CDR3 sequence reads: CASSQDATESSYNSPLHF. CDR3 in DNA: TGCGCCAGCAGCCAAGACGCGACAGAGAGCTCCTATAATTCACCCCTCCACTTT. The chain couples TRBV4-1 to TRBJ1-6, with D tentatively TRBD1 (5 bases). CDR1 and CDR2 from the germline V gene are MGHRA and YSYEKL. The CDR3 is 18 residues long. V was cut by 0 bases and J by 0 bases, with 12 bases left in between.

The chain couples TRBV5-1 to TRBJ1-2, with a possible D match to TRBD1 (6 bases). The CDR3 consists of 15 residues. CDR1 is SGHRS and CDR2 is YFSETQ in the germline V gene. The V end lost 3 bases, the J end lost 1 base, and 13 bases lay between the germline ends. For the CDR3, the DNA is TGCGCCAGCAGCTCGTACTTGGACAGTAACTATGGCTACACCTTC. Its translation is CASSSYLDSNYGYTF.

This clonotype was picked up many times. This chain uses TRBV19 with TRBJ1-2; 8 bases map to TRBD1. Per germline, CDR1 LNHDA and CDR2 SQIVND (reference sequence). There are 15 residues in the CDR3. V shed 5 bases, J shed 1 base, and the junction held 6 bases outside the gene matches. CDR3 region: CASSPWTGNNYGYTF. CDR3 nucleotide sequence: TGTGCCAGTAGTCCGTGGACAGGGAATAACTATGGCTACACCTTC. The whole variable domain, remainder taken from reference TRBV19 and TRBJ1-2, is DGGITQSPKYLFRKEGQNVTLSCEQNLNHDAMYWYRQDPGQGLRLIYYSQIVNDFQKGDIAEGYSVSREKKESFPLTVTSAQKNPTAFYLCASSPWTGNNYGYTFGSGTRLTVV.

This clonotype was seen ten or more times. The gene calls are TRBV7-2 and TRBJ2-2; the match to TRBD1 covers 8 bases. The trim removed 5 bases at V and 4 bases at J, leaving 9 bases unmatched. Germline V CDR1 and CDR2: SGHTA, FQGNSA. The CDR3 is made up of 16 amino acids. The CDR3 DNA is TGTGCCAGCAGCACCGATAAGGACAGGGTCACCGGGGAGCTGTTTTTT. It specifies CASSTDKDRVTGELFF.

For this clonotype: The junction differs from germline at one of its ends, possibly a read error. V gene TRBV7-8 combines with J gene TRBJ2-1; unclear D gene. CDR1 is SGHVS, CDR2 FQNEAQ, per germline. This CDR3 is 14 amino acids long. The CDR3 nucleotides are TGTACCAGCAGCTTAGCCGCCGGCGGCAATGAGCAGTTCTTC. Its translation is CTSSLAAGGNEQFF.

This clonotype was observed at least ten times. The CDR3 DNA reads as TGTGCCAGCAGCTTAGGAGGACTCGGCGAGTCACCCCTCCACTTT. Encoded protein: CASSLGGLGESPLHF. The rearrangement joins TRBV7-9 to TRBJ1-6; D unresolved. Germline CDR1 and CDR2: SEHNR and FQNEAQ (reference sequence). The CDR3 is 15 amino acids. V was shortened by 1 base and J by 10 bases, with 14 bases between the two germline ends.

This clonotype was observed a few times. The rearrangement joins TRBV4-1 to TRBJ2-3; a possible D gene is TRBD2 (6 bases). Trimming took off 0 bases at V and 5 bases at J, with 6 bases between the two ends. Germline values: CDR1 MGHRA, CDR2 YSYEKL. The CDR3 covers 13 residues. The CDR3: CASSQEGGDTQYF. The CDR3 bases are TGCGCCAGCAGCCAAGAGGGGGGAGATACGCAGTATTTT.

This chain links TRBV20-1 with TRBJ1-1; no clear D gene. V lost 0 bases and J 8 bases, leaving 7 bases between the germline ends. This CDR3 region has 11 residues. Per the germline V gene, CDR1 is DFQATT and CDR2 is SNEGSKA (reference sequence). The CDR3 region is CSARDRYEAFF. The CDR3 nucleotides read TGCAGTGCTAGAGATCGGTACGAAGCTTTCTTT.

This clonotype was seen only a few times. DNA of the CDR3: TGTGCCATCAGTGAGTCCGGAGGTCAGCCCCAGCATTTT. Protein: CAISESGGQPQHF. The chain carries TRBV10-3 and TRBJ1-5, with D hard to call. The V end lost 0 bases, the J end lost 6 bases, and 6 bases lay between the germline ends. Germline values: CDR1 ENHRY, CDR2 SYGVKD. CDR3 size: 13 residues.

There are many counts of this clonotype. The J gene is TRBJ2-6, the V gene TRBV7-6; maybe TRBD1 (5 bases). This CDR3 region has 17 residues. The germline CDR1 and CDR2 sequences are SGHVS and FNYEAQ. Trimming removed 3 bases at V and 0 bases at J, with 12 bases between. CDR3 nucleotides: TGTGCCAGCAGCTTGGACCTAACAGGCTCTGGGGCCAACGTCCTGACTTTC. It codes for CASSLDLTGSGANVLTF. Full variable domain (remainder filled in from reference TRBV7-6 and TRBJ2-6): GAGVSQSPRYKVTKRGQDVALRCDPISGHVSLYWYRQALGQGPEFLTYFNYEAQQDKSGLPNDRFSAERPEGSISTLTIQRTEQRDSAMYRCASSLDLTGSGANVLTFGAGSRLTVL.

This clonotype was seen a handful of times. The genes are TRBV19 and TRBJ2-1; D unclear. Per the germline V gene, CDR1 is LNHDA and CDR2 is SQIVND (reference sequence). CDR3 size: 12 residues. The V and J ends lost 10 bases and 4 bases respectively, with 11 bases between them. The CDR3 spells CATGPLYNEQFF. The CDR3, as DNA: TGTGCCACAGGACCCCTTTACAATGAGCAGTTCTTC.

This clonotype was counted between two and nine times. The chain links TRBV7-6 to TRBJ1-2; TRBD1 matches at 7 bases. The CDR3 is 14 residues long. V trimming: 2 bases; J trimming: 4 bases; junction bases outside the gene matches: 4. The germline gives CDR1 SGHVS, CDR2 FNYEAQ. CDR3 region: CASSLQGGFYGYTF. In DNA, the CDR3 is TGTGCCAGCAGCTTACAGGGGGGGTTCTATGGCTACACCTTC.

This chain connects TRBV27 to TRBJ2-7, with D possibly TRBD2 on 6 matching bases. CDR3 length: 15 residues. V was trimmed by 7 bases and J by 1 base, leaving 17 bases between them. Per the germline V gene, CDR1 is MNHEY and CDR2 is SMNVEV (reference sequence). The CDR3 sequence: CASTQRAGRSYEQYV. CDR3 in DNA: TGTGCCAGCACCCAAAGGGCAGGGAGGTCCTACGAGCAGTACGTC.

This clonotype was recorded a few times. The genes are TRBV28 and TRBJ2-3; 8 bases are a match to TRBD1. Germline V gene sequence: CDR1 MDHEN, CDR2 SYDVKM. V lost 6 bases, J lost 1 base, and 6 bases stayed unmatched. The CDR3 has 15 residues. This CDR3 is CASSYRGLGTDTQYF. In nucleotides, the CDR3 is TGTGCCAGCAGCTACAGGGGGTTGGGCACAGATACGCAGTATTTT.

This chain uses TRBV27 with TRBJ1-2; the match to TRBD1 covers 12 bases. This CDR3 comprises 15 residues. CDR1 and CDR2 from the germline V gene are MNHEY and SMNVEV (reference sequence). V shed 10 bases, J shed 4 bases, and the junction held 10 bases outside the gene matches. CDR3 nucleotides: TGTGCCAACACCCCGGGGACAGGGGGCTTCTATGGCTACACCTTC. Encoded protein: CANTPGTGGFYGYTF.

A few counts support this clonotype. The genes are TRBV12-3 or TRBV12-4 and TRBJ2-7; TRBD2 might be the D (5 bases). The CDR3 runs to 14 residues. The V and J ends lost 10 bases and 0 bases respectively, with 16 bases between them. The CDR3 DNA sequence: TGTGCCACCTCGGAGCGGTCCCTCTCCTACGAGCAGTACTTC. Translation gives CATSERSLSYEQYF.

The table lists this clonotype with a few counts. The V and J genes are TRBV7-2 and TRBJ2-5; the D is unclear. Trimming cost V 2 bases and J 9 bases, with 16 bases left between them. CDR1 is SGHTA, CDR2 FQGNSA, per germline. This CDR3 has 14 amino acids. As DNA, the CDR3 is TGTGCCAGCAGCTTAAGTCCTGGTTTGAGATCCCAGTACTTC. It encodes CASSLSPGLRSQYF.

Many counts were recorded for this clonotype. V gene TRBV19 combines with J gene TRBJ2-1; no firm D call. The CDR3 has 12 amino acids. Germline-derived CDR1 and CDR2 are LNHDA and SQIVND (reference sequence). Trimming pared 1 base from V and 7 bases from J, leaving 5 bases between. CDR3 protein: CASSIGMNEQFF. The CDR3 bases are TGTGCCAGTAGTATAGGGATGAATGAGCAGTTCTTC.

A remark on this clonotype: A read error may explain this, as a much larger clone is one base away. The rearrangement joins TRBV7-2 to TRBJ2-5; D not resolved. The CDR3 consists of 11 residues. Looked up from germline, CDR1 is SGHTA and CDR2 is FQGNSA. The CDR3, as DNA: TGTGCCAACAGCACACAAGAGACCCAGTACTTC. It yields the protein CANSTQETQYF. Looking up the rest from reference TRBV7-2 and TRBJ2-5 gives the full variable domain: GAGVSQSPSNKVTEKGKDVELRCDPISGHTALYWYRQSLGQGLEFLIYFQGNSAPDKSGLPSDRFSAERTGGSVSTLTIQRTQQEDSAVYLCANSTQETQYFGPGTRLLVL.